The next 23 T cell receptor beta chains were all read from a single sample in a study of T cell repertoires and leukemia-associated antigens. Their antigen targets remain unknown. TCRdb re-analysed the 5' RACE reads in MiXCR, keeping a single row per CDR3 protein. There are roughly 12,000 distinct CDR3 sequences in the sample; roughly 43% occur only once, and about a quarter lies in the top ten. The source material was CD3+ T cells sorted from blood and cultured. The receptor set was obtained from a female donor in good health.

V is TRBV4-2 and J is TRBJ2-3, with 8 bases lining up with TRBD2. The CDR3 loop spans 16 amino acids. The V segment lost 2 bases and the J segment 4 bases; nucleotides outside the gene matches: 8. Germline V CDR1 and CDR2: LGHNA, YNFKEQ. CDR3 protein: CASSQRPGLGADTQYF. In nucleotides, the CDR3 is TGTGCCAGCAGCCAAAGACCGGGACTAGGCGCAGATACGCAGTATTTT.

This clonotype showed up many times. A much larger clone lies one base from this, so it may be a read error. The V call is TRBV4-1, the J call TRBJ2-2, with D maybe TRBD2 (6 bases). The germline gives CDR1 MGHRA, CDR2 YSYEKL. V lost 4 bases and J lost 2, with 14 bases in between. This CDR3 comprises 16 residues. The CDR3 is CASSPTNGSNTGELFF. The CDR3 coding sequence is TGCGCCAGCAGCCCTACTAACGGGAGTAACACCGGGGAGCTGTTTTTT.

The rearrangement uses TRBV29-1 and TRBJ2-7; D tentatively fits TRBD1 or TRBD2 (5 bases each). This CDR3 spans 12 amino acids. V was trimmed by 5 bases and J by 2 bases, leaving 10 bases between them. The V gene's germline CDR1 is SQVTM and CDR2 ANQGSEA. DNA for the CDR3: TGCAGCGTTCTCGGGACGGCCTACGAGCAGTACTTC. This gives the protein CSVLGTAYEQYF.

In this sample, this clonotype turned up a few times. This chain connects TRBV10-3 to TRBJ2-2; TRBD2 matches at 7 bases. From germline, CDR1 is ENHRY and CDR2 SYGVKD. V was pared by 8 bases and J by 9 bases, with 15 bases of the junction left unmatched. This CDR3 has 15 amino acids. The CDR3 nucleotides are TGTGCCATCTCACCAGCGGGATTACAAATGCGGGAGCTGTTTTTT. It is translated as CAISPAGLQMRELFF.

The CDR3 loop is CASSRDVGTEAFF. The CDR3, as DNA: TGTGCCAGCAGCCGAGATGTTGGCACTGAAGCTTTCTTT. The chain uses TRBV7-3 and TRBJ1-1; D is ambiguous. This CDR3 is 13 amino acids long. Germline V gene data show CDR1 as SGHTA and CDR2 as FQGTGA. Trimming pared 5 bases from V and 4 bases from J, leaving 11 bases between.

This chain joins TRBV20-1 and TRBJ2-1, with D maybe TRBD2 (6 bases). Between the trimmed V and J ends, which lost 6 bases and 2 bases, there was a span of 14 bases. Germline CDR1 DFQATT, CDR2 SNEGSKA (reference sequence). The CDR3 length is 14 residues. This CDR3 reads CSAIGTSPYNEQFF. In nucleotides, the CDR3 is TGCAGTGCGATCGGGACTTCCCCCTACAATGAGCAGTTCTTC.

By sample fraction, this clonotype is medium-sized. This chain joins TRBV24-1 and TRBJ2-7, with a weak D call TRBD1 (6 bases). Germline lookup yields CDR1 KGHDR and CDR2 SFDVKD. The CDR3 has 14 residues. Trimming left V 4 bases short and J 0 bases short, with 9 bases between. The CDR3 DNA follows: TGTGCCACCAGTGACGCGGACAGCTCCTACGAGCAGTACTTC. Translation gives CATSDADSSYEQYF.

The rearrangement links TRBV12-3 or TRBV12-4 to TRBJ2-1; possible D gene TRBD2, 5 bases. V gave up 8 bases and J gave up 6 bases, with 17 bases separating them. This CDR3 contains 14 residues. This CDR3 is CASADSPPFNEQFF. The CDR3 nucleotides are TGTGCCAGCGCGGACTCCCCTCCCTTCAATGAGCAGTTCTTC.

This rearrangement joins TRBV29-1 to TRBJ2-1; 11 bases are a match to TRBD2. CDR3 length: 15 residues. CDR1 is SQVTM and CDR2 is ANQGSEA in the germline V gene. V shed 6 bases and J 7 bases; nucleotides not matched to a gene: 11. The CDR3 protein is CSVAKWTSGLNEQFF. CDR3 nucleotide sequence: TGCAGCGTGGCTAAATGGACTAGCGGGCTTAATGAGCAGTTCTTC.

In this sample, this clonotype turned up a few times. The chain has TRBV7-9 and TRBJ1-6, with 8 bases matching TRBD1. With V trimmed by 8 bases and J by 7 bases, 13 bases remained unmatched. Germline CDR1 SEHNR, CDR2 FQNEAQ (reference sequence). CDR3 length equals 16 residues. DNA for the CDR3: TGTGCCAGCCAAATCCGGACAGGGTCGGGGAATTCACCCCTCCACTTT. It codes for CASQIRTGSGNSPLHF.

The CDR3 sequence: CASSLEGWDHGYTF. In DNA form, the CDR3 reads TGTGCCAGCAGCTTGGAGGGATGGGACCATGGCTACACCTTC. V usage is TRBV7-3 and J usage is TRBJ1-2; possibly TRBD1 for D (5 bases). CDR1 is SGHTA, CDR2 FQGTGA, per germline. V was pared by 3 bases and J by 6 bases, with 14 bases between. This CDR3 is built from 14 residues. Supplemented by reference TRBV7-3 and TRBJ1-2, the full variable domain reads GAGVSQTPSNKVTEKGKYVELRCDPISGHTALYWYRQSLGQGPEFLIYFQGTGAADDSGLPNDRFFAVRPEGSVSTLKIQRTERGDSAVYLCASSLEGWDHGYTFGSGTRLTVV.

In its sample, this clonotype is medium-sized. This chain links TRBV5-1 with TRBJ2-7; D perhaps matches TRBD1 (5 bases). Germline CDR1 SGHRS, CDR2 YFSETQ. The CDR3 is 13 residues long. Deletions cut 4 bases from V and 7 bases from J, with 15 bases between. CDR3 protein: CASSAIRGREQYF. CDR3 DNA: TGCGCCAGCAGCGCGATAAGGGGCCGGGAGCAGTACTTC.

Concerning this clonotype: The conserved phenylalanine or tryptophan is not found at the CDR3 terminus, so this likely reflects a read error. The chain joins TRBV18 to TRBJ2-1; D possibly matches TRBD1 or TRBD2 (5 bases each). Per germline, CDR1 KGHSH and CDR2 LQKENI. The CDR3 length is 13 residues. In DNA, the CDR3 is TGTGTCAGCTCACCCCAGGGAGACAATGAGCAGTTCCTC. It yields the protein CVSSPQGDNEQFL.

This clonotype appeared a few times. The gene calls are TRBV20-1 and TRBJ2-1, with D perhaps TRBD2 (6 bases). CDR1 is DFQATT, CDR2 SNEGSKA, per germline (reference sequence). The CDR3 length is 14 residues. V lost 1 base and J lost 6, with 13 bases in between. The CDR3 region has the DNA TGCAGTGCTAGAGCCGGGAGATGGAGCAATGAGCAGTTCTTC. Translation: CSARAGRWSNEQFF.

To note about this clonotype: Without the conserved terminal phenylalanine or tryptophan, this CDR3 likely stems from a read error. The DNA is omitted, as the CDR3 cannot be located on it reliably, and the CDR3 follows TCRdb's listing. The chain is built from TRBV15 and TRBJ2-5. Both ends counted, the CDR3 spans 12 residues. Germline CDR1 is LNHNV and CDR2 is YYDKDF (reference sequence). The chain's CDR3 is CPTSRGKNAEYV.

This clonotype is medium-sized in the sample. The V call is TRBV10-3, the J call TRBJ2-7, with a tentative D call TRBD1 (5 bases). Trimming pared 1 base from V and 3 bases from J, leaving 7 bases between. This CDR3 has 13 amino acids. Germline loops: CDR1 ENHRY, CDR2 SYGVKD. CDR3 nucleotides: TGTGCCATCAGTGAGTGGGGCGGCTACGAGCAGTACTTC. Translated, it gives CAISEWGGYEQYF.

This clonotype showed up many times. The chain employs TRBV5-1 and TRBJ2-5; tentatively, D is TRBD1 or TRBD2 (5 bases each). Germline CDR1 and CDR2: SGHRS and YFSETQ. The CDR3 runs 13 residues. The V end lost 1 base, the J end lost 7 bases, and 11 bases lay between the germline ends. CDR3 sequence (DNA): TGCGCCAGCAGCTTGAGAGTTGGGGGGACCCAGTACTTC. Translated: CASSLRVGGTQYF.

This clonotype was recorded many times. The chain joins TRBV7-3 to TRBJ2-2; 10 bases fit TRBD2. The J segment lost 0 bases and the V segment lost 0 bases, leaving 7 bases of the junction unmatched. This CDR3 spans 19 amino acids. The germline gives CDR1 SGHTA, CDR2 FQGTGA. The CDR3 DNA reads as TGTGCCAGCAGCTTAACGGGGACTAGCGTTTATTCGAACACCGGGGAGCTGTTTTTT. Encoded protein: CASSLTGTSVYSNTGELFF.

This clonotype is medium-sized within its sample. The CDR3 here is CASSLVVTAGPSYNEQFF. CDR3 coding DNA: TGTGCCAGCAGTTTGGTAGTGACAGCGGGGCCCTCCTACAATGAGCAGTTCTTC. V usage is TRBV27 and J usage is TRBJ2-1; 7 bases are a match to TRBD2. Germline CDR1 MNHEY, CDR2 SMNVEV (reference sequence). Trimming took 3 bases from V and 0 from J; bases not matched to a gene: 11. This CDR3 is built from 18 residues.

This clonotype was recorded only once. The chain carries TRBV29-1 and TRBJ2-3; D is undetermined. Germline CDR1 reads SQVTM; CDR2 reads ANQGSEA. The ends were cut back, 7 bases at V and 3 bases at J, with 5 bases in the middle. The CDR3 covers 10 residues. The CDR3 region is CSAQTDTQYF. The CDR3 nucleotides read TGCAGCGCTCAAACAGATACGCAGTATTTT.

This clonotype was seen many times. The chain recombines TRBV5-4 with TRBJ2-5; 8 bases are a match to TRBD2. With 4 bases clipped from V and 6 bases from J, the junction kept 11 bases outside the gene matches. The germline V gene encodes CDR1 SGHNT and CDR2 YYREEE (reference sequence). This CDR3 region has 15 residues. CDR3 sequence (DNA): TGTGCCAGCAGCCCTACTTCCGGGGGGGGACAGACCCAGTACTTC. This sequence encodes CASSPTSGGGQTQYF.

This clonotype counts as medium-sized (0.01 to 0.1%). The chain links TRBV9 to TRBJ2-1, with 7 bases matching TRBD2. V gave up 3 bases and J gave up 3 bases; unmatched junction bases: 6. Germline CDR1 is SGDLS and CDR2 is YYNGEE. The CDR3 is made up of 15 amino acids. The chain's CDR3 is CASSASGGFYNEQFF. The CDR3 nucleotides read TGTGCCAGCAGCGCTAGCGGCGGGTTCTACAATGAGCAGTTCTTC. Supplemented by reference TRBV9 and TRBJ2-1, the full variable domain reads DSGVTQTPKHLITATGQRVTLRCSPRSGDLSVYWYQQSLDQGLQFLIQYYNGEERAKGNILERFSAQQFPDLHSELNLSSLELGDSALYFCASSASGGFYNEQFFGPGTRLTVL.

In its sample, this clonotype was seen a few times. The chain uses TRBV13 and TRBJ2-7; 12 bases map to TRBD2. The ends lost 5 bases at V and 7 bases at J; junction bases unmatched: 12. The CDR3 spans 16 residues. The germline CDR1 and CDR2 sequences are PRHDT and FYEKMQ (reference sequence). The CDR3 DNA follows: TGTGCCAGCAGCAAGACTAGCGGGAGTTCCACAGGGGAGCAGTACTTC. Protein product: CASSKTSGSSTGEQYF.